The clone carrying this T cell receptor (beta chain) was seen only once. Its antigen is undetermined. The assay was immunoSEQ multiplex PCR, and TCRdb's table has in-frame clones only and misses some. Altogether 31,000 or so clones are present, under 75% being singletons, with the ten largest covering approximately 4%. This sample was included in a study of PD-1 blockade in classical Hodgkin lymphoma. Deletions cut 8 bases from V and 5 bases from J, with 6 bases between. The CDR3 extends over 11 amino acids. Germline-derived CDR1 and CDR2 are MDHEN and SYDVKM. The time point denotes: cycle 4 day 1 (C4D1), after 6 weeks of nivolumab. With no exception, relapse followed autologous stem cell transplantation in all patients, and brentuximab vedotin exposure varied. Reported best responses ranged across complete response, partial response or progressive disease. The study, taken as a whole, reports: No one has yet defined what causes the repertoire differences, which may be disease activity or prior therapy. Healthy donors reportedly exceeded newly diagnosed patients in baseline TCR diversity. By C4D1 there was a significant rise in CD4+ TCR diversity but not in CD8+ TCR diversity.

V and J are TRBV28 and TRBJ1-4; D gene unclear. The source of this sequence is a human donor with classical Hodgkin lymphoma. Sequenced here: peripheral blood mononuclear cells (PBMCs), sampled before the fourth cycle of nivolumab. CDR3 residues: CASFQNEKLFF. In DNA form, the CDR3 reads TGTGCCAGCTTCCAAAATGAAAAACTGTTTTTT.